This T cell receptor beta chain was captured in a study of T cells after yellow fever vaccination. Remarks on this clonotype: Its cognate antigen is unknown.

Study-level findings and limits: Though it reached lower strength, the secondary response hit its peak faster, day 5 versus 15. Clonotypes shared by both compartments, CD4 and CD8, made up a small share.

TCRdb processed the 5' RACE reads anew with MiXCR; each CDR3 protein has one entry. The sample includes almost 600,000 distinct CDR3 sequences, approximately 13% seen only once; the top ten take 11% to 15%. Trimming stripped 2 bases from V and 2 bases from J, with 6 bases between. Germline values: CDR1 MDHEN, CDR2 SYDVKM. The length of the CDR3 is 13 residues. The sample in question was PBMCs, obtained on the day of the yellow fever booster vaccination. The receptor was derived from a man aged 25-45 years who received the YFV17D yellow fever vaccine. This chain joins TRBV28 and TRBJ1-2; D gene unclear. The CDR3 sequence: CASSLLPNYGYTF. The CDR3 nucleotides are TGTGCCAGCAGTTTACTCCCCAACTATGGCTACACCTTC.